This note documents a single T cell receptor (beta chain) sequence. The authors' processing: Estimation of nucleated cell counts was performed using reference gene primer amplification. Libraries were prepared by immunoSEQ multiplex PCR; TCRdb keeps only in-frame clonotypes and omits some of them. That table furnishes V, J and clone size, whereas the DNA furnished D and trimming. This table holds about 90,000 clones, 75% to 85% found once. V was pared by 1 base and J by 1 base, with 13 bases between. Per germline, CDR1 LNHDA and CDR2 SQIVND (reference sequence). CDR3 size: 16 residues. This entry belongs to a study of blood T cell repertoires in COVID-19. For the study at large: Donors in the United States, Italy and Spain gave samples during acute or convalescent COVID-19. PBMCs, B-cell-depleted T cells, or T cells provided the cDNA or gDNA that made up the material.

The receptor was derived from a woman aged 70-85 years with acute or convalescent COVID-19. The V call is TRBV19, the J call TRBJ1-1; D possibly corresponds to TRBD1 (5 bases). The source material was peripheral blood. CDR3 bases: TGTGCCAGTAGTATAGTAGGGAGGCAGGGGAACACTGAAGCTTTCTTT. Translated, it gives CASSIVGRQGNTEAFF.